The 19 T cell receptor beta chains below all came from one sample that was sequenced in a study of monozygotic twins with inflammatory bowel disease. TCRdb reanalyzed the 5' RACE reads and collapses them to one entry per CDR3 protein, without DNA. The sample data list about 440,000 distinct CDR3 sequences. Sequenced sample: blood. The receptors here all came from a human donor with ulcerative colitis or Crohn's disease, or a healthy co-twin of an affected twin (not recorded which).

The chain has TRBV5-1 and TRBJ1-1. The CDR3 is 16 amino acids. The germline V gene encodes CDR1 SGHRS and CDR2 YFSETQ. CDR3 amino acids: CASSLEVGGRNTEAFF.

This chain links TRBV18 with TRBJ2-1; with no DNA, the TCRdb D assignment of TRBD1 cannot be verified. From germline, CDR1 is KGHSH and CDR2 LQKENI. There are 13 residues in the CDR3. The CDR3 is CASSPPSATEQFF.

The chain uses TRBV6-6 and TRBJ1-2; lacking DNA, the TRBD1 call made by TCRdb goes unchecked. Germline V lookup: CDR1 MNHNY, CDR2 SVGAGI (reference sequence). The CDR3 covers 14 residues. The CDR3 spells CASSPYRGGYGYTF.

This chain connects TRBV15 to TRBJ2-7. The V gene's germline CDR1 is LNHNV and CDR2 YYDKDF (reference sequence). This CDR3 region has 15 residues. The CDR3 is CATSRDRAGWDEQYF. Full variable domain (remainder filled in from reference TRBV15 and TRBJ2-7): DAMVIQNPRYQVTQFGKPVTLSCSQTLNHNVMYWYQQKSSQAPKLLFHYYDKDFNNEADTPDNFQSRRPNTSFCFLDIRSPGLGDTAMYLCATSRDRAGWDEQYFGPGTRLTVT.

The V gene is TRBV30, the J gene TRBJ2-2. CDR1 and CDR2 from the germline V gene are GTSNPN and SVGIG (reference sequence). This CDR3 spans 15 amino acids. CDR3 region: CAWSVGIRNTGELFF.

The chain uses TRBV6-1 and TRBJ1-2. The CDR3 extends over 14 amino acids. Germline V gene lookup returns CDR1 MNHNS and CDR2 SASEGT. The CDR3 loop reads CASSEVAAAYGYTF.

The chain joins TRBV10-3 to TRBJ2-3; TCRdb reports TRBD2, a call that lacks DNA to check it against. The CDR3 runs 14 residues. CDR1 is ENHRY, CDR2 SYGVKD, per germline. The CDR3 region is CAISTLAGEDTQYF.

The chain is built from TRBV20-1 and TRBJ2-7; there is no DNA to check the TCRdb D call of TRBD1. Germline CDR1 reads DFQATT; CDR2 reads SNEGSKA (reference sequence). There are 18 residues in the CDR3. The CDR3 is CSASLLGAKTSFSYEQYF.

J is TRBJ2-3 and V is TRBV7-9; TCRdb reports TRBD1, a call that lacks DNA to check it against. This CDR3 spans 15 amino acids. Germline CDR1 reads SEHNR; CDR2 reads FQNEAQ (reference sequence). The CDR3 sequence is CASSLVTGAADTQYF.

This chain's CDR3 is CASSQGGSGRVNEQFF. The J gene is TRBJ2-1, the V gene TRBV5-6; with no DNA, the TCRdb D assignment of TRBD2 cannot be verified. The germline CDR1 and CDR2 sequences are SGHDT and YYEEEE. The CDR3 extends over 16 amino acids.

The chain carries TRBV12-3 or TRBV12-4 and TRBJ2-2; TCRdb reports TRBD2, a call that lacks DNA to check it against. This CDR3 is 15 amino acids long. The CDR3 sequence: CASNPTSGSPGELFF.

The CDR3 region is CASSSIGQGADTQYF. The genes are TRBV7-2 and TRBJ2-3; the D call of TRBD1 rests on TCRdb alone, since no DNA is present to check it. The CDR3 sequence is 15 residues long. CDR1 and CDR2 (germline): SGHTA, FQGNSA.

This sequence joins TRBV7-8 and TRBJ2-4. Germline CDR1 SGHVS, CDR2 FQNEAQ. The CDR3 contains 12 residues. The CDR3 loop is CASSLGVNIQYF.

This chain joins TRBV18 and TRBJ2-3. Germline CDR1 KGHSH, CDR2 LQKENI. There are 13 residues in the CDR3. CDR3: CASSPLGTDTQYF.

The chain combines TRBV20-1 with TRBJ2-7; TCRdb lists TRBD1, though no DNA is available to test this call. This CDR3 has 15 amino acids. The V gene's germline CDR1 is DFQATT and CDR2 SNEGSKA (reference sequence). The CDR3 protein is CSASPPGARIHEQYF.

The J gene is TRBJ2-2, the V gene TRBV6-2 or TRBV6-3. CDR3 size: 14 residues. Germline CDR1 reads MNHEY; CDR2 reads SVGEGT. CDR3 sequence reads: CASSFQLGTGELFF.

V usage is TRBV5-1 and J usage is TRBJ1-1; checking the TCRdb D call of TRBD1 is not possible without DNA. There are 15 residues in the CDR3. The germline V gene encodes CDR1 SGHRS and CDR2 YFSETQ. The chain's CDR3 is CASSLGVGRDTEAFF.

The genes are TRBV20-1 and TRBJ1-1. CDR1 DFQATT and CDR2 SNEGSKA come from the germline V gene (reference sequence). The CDR3 has 12 residues. The chain's CDR3 is CSARETDTEAFF.

The rearrangement uses TRBV5-1 and TRBJ2-3. This CDR3 comprises 14 residues. Germline V gene lookup returns CDR1 SGHRS and CDR2 YFSETQ. CDR3 amino acids: CASSLAVESDTQYF.